A single sample is the source of the 24 T cell receptor beta chains below, sequenced in a study of CD8 T cells in Susac syndrome. With random hexamers, roughly 0.45 to 1 ug RNA was reverse transcribed. Each CDR3 protein gets one entry after TCRdb re-called the immunoSEQ multiplex PCR reads with MiXCR. Among approximately 100,000 distinct CDR3 sequences listed, 85% to 95% were seen once. The sample taken for sequencing was CD8+ T cells from PBMCs. These TCRs come from a human donor in good health.

The rearrangement uses TRBV27 and TRBJ2-2; weak D call: TRBD1 (6 bases). The V gene's germline CDR1 is MNHEY and CDR2 SMNVEV (reference sequence). This CDR3 contains 13 residues. The ends were cut back, 5 bases at V and 5 bases at J, with 9 bases in the middle. The DNA of the CDR3 is TGTGCCAGCAGTGGTCAGGGGACCGGGGAGCTGTTTTTT. Encoded protein: CASSGQGTGELFF.

The chain uses TRBV4-1 and TRBJ2-1, with 10 bases lining up with TRBD2. The length of the CDR3 is 17 residues. The J segment lost 5 bases and the V segment lost 3 bases, leaving 10 bases of the junction unmatched. The germline gives CDR1 MGHRA, CDR2 YSYEKL. The CDR3 reads CASSQVFSGRSDNEQFF. The CDR3 DNA sequence: TGCGCCAGCAGCCAGGTCTTTAGCGGGAGGTCGGACAATGAGCAGTTCTTC.

The chain carries TRBV10-3 and TRBJ1-2, with 9 bases aligning to TRBD1. Germline V CDR1 and CDR2: ENHRY, SYGVKD. J gave up 6 bases and V 0 bases, and 8 bases lay outside the gene matches. This CDR3 has 16 amino acids. The CDR3 DNA is TGTGCCATCAGTGAGTCGAACAGGGGGCGCGAGAATGGCTACACCTTC. Translating it yields CAISESNRGRENGYTF.

The chain carries TRBV10-3 and TRBJ2-1, with TRBD2 matching over 8 bases. CDR1 and CDR2 from the germline V gene are ENHRY and SYGVKD. V lost 0 bases and J lost 6; bases outside the gene matches: 7. The CDR3 spans 16 residues. As DNA, the CDR3 is TGTGCCATCAGTGAGTCCGGGACTAGACGTGGCAATGAGCAGTTCTTC. Protein product: CAISESGTRRGNEQFF.

The chain employs TRBV11-2 and TRBJ2-1, with TRBD2 matching over 7 bases. Looked up from germline, CDR1 is SGHAT and CDR2 is FQNNGV. After removal of 1 base from V and 7 bases from J, the junction contained 4 bases not matched to a gene. This CDR3 spans 14 amino acids. CDR3 in amino acids: CASSLGGSLNEQFF. As DNA, the CDR3 is TGTGCCAGCAGCTTAGGCGGGAGTTTGAATGAGCAGTTCTTC.

The chain carries TRBV15 and TRBJ1-1; D is undetermined. Germline V gene data show CDR1 as LNHNV and CDR2 as YYDKDF (reference sequence). With 4 bases removed from V and 3 bases from J, the gap between germline ends came to 9 bases. The CDR3 covers 13 residues. The CDR3 loop is CATSNSRDTEAFF. CDR3 in DNA: TGTGCCACCAGCAACAGCAGAGACACTGAAGCTTTCTTT.

The chain couples TRBV11-2 to TRBJ2-7; D gene ambiguous. The CDR3 runs 12 residues. Germline V gene data show CDR1 as SGHAT and CDR2 as FQNNGV. V shed 6 bases and J shed 4 bases, with 10 bases lying between them. The CDR3 spells CASSNSRYEQYF. In DNA, the CDR3 is TGTGCCAGCAGTAACAGTCGGTACGAGCAGTACTTC. Full variable domain (rest looked up from reference TRBV11-2 and TRBJ2-7): EAGVAQSPRYKIIEKRQSVAFWCNPISGHATLYWYQQILGQGPKLLIQFQNNGVVDDSQLPKDRFSAERLKGVDSTLKIQPAKLEDSAVYLCASSNSRYEQYFGPGTRLTVT.

With respect to this clonotype: Germline and junction disagree at one end, which may indicate a read error. This chain joins TRBV5-1 and TRBJ1-1; no reliable D call. The CDR3 length is 12 residues. Germline V CDR1 and CDR2: SGHRS, YFSETQ. The CDR3 spells CASSSLNTEASF. Here the CDR3 DNA reads TGCGCCAGCAGCTCCCTGAACACTGAAGCTTCCTTT.

J is TRBJ1-4 and V is TRBV4-3; 8 nucleotides agree with TRBD1. V trimming: 2 bases; J trimming: 7 bases; junction bases outside the gene matches: 6. The germline CDR1 and CDR2 sequences are LGHNA and YSLEER. The CDR3 contains 15 residues. The CDR3: CASSQNGQGGEKLFF. The CDR3 nucleotides read TGCGCCAGCAGCCAAAATGGACAGGGAGGTGAAAAACTGTTTTTT.

This clonotype was found once. This chain connects TRBV14 to TRBJ2-1, with 8 bases matching TRBD2. V lost 2 bases, J lost 4 bases, and 4 bases stayed unmatched. CDR1 and CDR2 from the germline V gene are SGHDN and FVKESK. This CDR3 comprises 15 residues. The CDR3 region is CASSQYASGYNEQFF. The CDR3, as DNA: TGTGCCAGCAGCCAATACGCTAGCGGGTACAATGAGCAGTTCTTC. The full variable domain, rest sourced from reference TRBV14 and TRBJ2-1, is EAGVTQFPSHSVIEKGQTVTLRCDPISGHDNLYWYRRVMGKEIKFLLHFVKESKQDESGMPNNRFLAERTGGTYSTLKVQPAELEDSGVYFCASSQYASGYNEQFFGPGTRLTVL.

The CDR3 sequence: CSASRVGSYSNQPQHF. The CDR3 DNA reads as TGCAGTGCTAGTAGGGTTGGGTCTTATAGCAATCAGCCCCAGCATTTT. The chain has TRBV20-1 and TRBJ1-5, with D unclear. This CDR3 has 16 amino acids. Trimming left V 3 bases short and J 0 bases short, with 15 bases between. The germline gives CDR1 DFQATT, CDR2 SNEGSKA (reference sequence).

V gene TRBV12-3 or TRBV12-4 combines with J gene TRBJ2-1, with 10 bases lining up with TRBD1. The length of the CDR3 is 18 residues. J was trimmed by 0 bases and V by 4 bases; bases with no gene match: 9. The CDR3 DNA reads as TGTGCCAGCAGTTCCCGGACAGGGGGAGGAAGCTCCTACAATGAGCAGTTCTTC. This translates into CASSSRTGGGSSYNEQFF.

The chain carries TRBV12-3 or TRBV12-4 and TRBJ1-1; no definite D call. Trimming shortened V by 4 bases and J by 1 base, and 16 bases separated the two germline ends. The CDR3 extends over 16 amino acids. CDR3 protein: CASSSSGGVSNTEAFF. Here the CDR3 DNA reads TGTGCCAGCAGTTCCTCCGGCGGGGTCTCGAACACTGAAGCTTTCTTT.

V usage is TRBV27 and J usage is TRBJ1-4; no clear D. The germline V gene has CDR1 MNHEY and CDR2 SMNVEV (reference sequence). V lost 6 bases, J lost 4 bases, and 12 bases lay in between. The CDR3 has 14 amino acids. CDR3 loop: CASSPWNLNEKLFF. CDR3 coding DNA: TGTGCCAGCAGCCCGTGGAATCTTAATGAAAAACTGTTTTTT. The full variable domain, rest sourced from reference TRBV27 and TRBJ1-4, is EAQVTQNPRYLITVTGKKLTVTCSQNMNHEYMSWYRQDPGLGLRQIYYSMNVEVTDKGDVPEGYKVSRKEKRNFPLILESPSPNQTSLYFCASSPWNLNEKLFFGSGTQLSVL.

This clonotype was observed a single time. CDR3 sequence (DNA): TGCAGCGTTGATGGACTAGCGGGATATGCAGAGACCCAGTACTTC. Translated: CSVDGLAGYAETQYF. This chain connects TRBV29-1 to TRBJ2-5; the match to TRBD2 covers 12 bases. The CDR3 has 15 amino acids. Germline CDR1 and CDR2: SQVTM and ANQGSEA. The V segment lost 3 bases and the J segment 4 bases; nucleotides outside the gene matches: 6.

This clonotype was detected only once. The V call is TRBV5-4, the J call TRBJ1-4; 7 bases match TRBD1. Germline V gene lookup returns CDR1 SGHNT and CDR2 YYREEE (reference sequence). Trimming took 0 bases from V and 3 from J; bases not matched to a gene: 5. The length of the CDR3 is 16 residues. The CDR3 bases are TGTGCCAGCAGCTTGGTAGGGGGCGCCCCTAATGAAAAACTGTTTTTT. It yields the protein CASSLVGGAPNEKLFF. The whole variable domain, remainder taken from reference TRBV5-4 and TRBJ1-4, is ETGVTQSPTHLIKTRGQQVTLRCSSQSGHNTVSWYQQALGQGPQFIFQYYREEENGRGNFPPRFSGLQFPNYSSELNVNALELDDSALYLCASSLVGGAPNEKLFFGSGTQLSVL.

The genes are TRBV6-1 and TRBJ2-3, with no clear D. Germline-derived CDR1 and CDR2 are MNHNS and SASEGT. This CDR3 comprises 16 residues. Between the trimmed V and J ends, which lost 6 bases and 3 bases, there was a span of 19 bases. Here the CDR3 DNA reads TGTGCCAGCAGCTTTTCACATTTAATAGGAACAGATACGCAGTATTTT. Encoded protein: CASSFSHLIGTDTQYF.

The chain is built from TRBV6-2 or TRBV6-3 and TRBJ2-3; no definite D call. Germline assignment: CDR1 MNHEY and CDR2 SVGEGT. The CDR3 length is 12 residues. The V gene lost 0 bases and the J gene lost 6 bases, with 4 bases spanning the gap. CDR3 sequence reads: CASSYSLDTQYF. DNA of the CDR3: TGTGCCAGCAGTTACTCGTTGGATACGCAGTATTTT.

V usage is TRBV29-1 and J usage is TRBJ2-7; 7 nucleotides agree with TRBD1. After removal of 7 bases from V and 5 bases from J, the junction contained 11 bases not matched to a gene. Germline V gene lookup returns CDR1 SQVTM and CDR2 ANQGSEA. This CDR3 is built from 13 residues. The CDR3 sequence: CSGYETGDHEQYF. In DNA, the CDR3 is TGCAGCGGCTACGAAACAGGGGATCACGAGCAGTACTTC.

The chain carries TRBV7-2 and TRBJ1-2, with 7 positions matching TRBD1. This CDR3 has 14 amino acids. Germline loops: CDR1 SGHTA, CDR2 FQGNSA. Trimming cost V 4 bases and J 7 bases; bases outside gene matches: 9. The CDR3 bases are TGTGCCAGCAGCTCGGACAGGAGAGCTGGTGGCTACACCTTC. Protein: CASSSDRRAGGYTF.

The chain recombines TRBV29-1 with TRBJ2-3; D not certain. The V and J ends lost 6 bases and 0 bases respectively, with 1 base between them. The germline V gene has CDR1 SQVTM and CDR2 ANQGSEA. This CDR3 comprises 10 residues. In DNA, the CDR3 is TGCAGCGTAAGCACAGATACGCAGTATTTT. This encodes CSVSTDTQYF.

The CDR3 sequence is CASSQAAAPLHF. CDR3 nucleotides: TGCGCCAGCAGCCAAGCGGCTGCACCCCTCCACTTT. This chain joins TRBV4-1 and TRBJ1-6; D is unclear. This CDR3 is 12 amino acids long. Trimming shortened V by 1 base and J by 11 bases, and 6 bases separated the two germline ends. CDR1 and CDR2 from the germline V gene are MGHRA and YSYEKL.

The gene calls are TRBV7-9 and TRBJ2-2; D possibly corresponds to TRBD1 (6 bases). CDR3 size: 17 residues. Between the trimmed V and J ends, which lost 5 bases and 6 bases, there was a span of 22 bases. CDR1 and CDR2 from the germline V gene are SEHNR and FQNEAQ (reference sequence). This CDR3 is CASSPIDLQGSSGELFF. The CDR3 DNA sequence: TGTGCCAGCAGCCCCATCGATTTACAGGGATCATCCGGGGAGCTGTTTTTT.

The chain combines TRBV6-2 or TRBV6-3 with TRBJ2-1; 11 nucleotides line up with TRBD1. The V gene end was trimmed by 5 bases and the J gene end by 3 bases; junction bases not matched to a gene: 15. Germline CDR1 and CDR2: MNHEY and SVGEGT. CDR3 length: 19 amino acids. The CDR3 DNA sequence: TGTGCCAGCAGTAAACGGTCCGGGACAGGGGGACCAAACTACAATGAGCAGTTCTTC. Translating it yields CASSKRSGTGGPNYNEQFF.